These T cell receptor beta chains were read from a single sample in a study of cytomegalovirus exposure and HLA in healthy donors. Sequenced by immunoSEQ multiplex PCR; TCRdb stores in-frame clones only, minus some. Altogether 80,000 to 100,000 clones are present, 55% to 75% being singletons, with the ten largest covering about a sixth. Sequenced material: PBMCs. Receptors were obtained from a young woman in good health and CMV-seropositive. Each CDR3 is given with its conserved first and last residue. The D gene is left open where the match is weak.

d_gene	v_gene	CDR3aa
NA	TRBV11-2	CASSFWPDTQYF
NA	TRBV5-1	CASSPEPTVSNQPQHF
TRBD2	TRBV7-2	CASSLSRGLAGETQYF
NA	TRBV9	CASSVRGGPEAFF
TRBD1	TRBV6-5	CASSNDRVGAYEQYF
TRBD1	TRBV7-8	CASRPTGKETQYF
NA	TRBV6-5	CASSYGGKTFF
TRBD2	TRBV4-1	CASSRDYPPSGEQYF
TRBD2	TRBV18	CASSRGAGGPDTQYF
TRBD1	TRBV2	CASRRGQDTGELFF
TRBD2	TRBV5-1	CASSFGTSGGVNEQFF
TRBD1	TRBV4-2	CASSQEGTGNYGYTF
NA	TRBV7-3	CASSFGAQETQYF
NA	TRBV5-4	CASSHEGERSWETQYF
NA	TRBV5-1	CASSFGGSSYEQYF
NA	TRBV7-2	CASSLAGDSYNEQFF
TRBD1	TRBV27	CASSLYRGSYEKLFF
TRBD2	TRBV13	CASSFSSGYTDTQYF
NA	TRBV4-3	CASSGTQGPGTDTQYF
TRBD2	TRBV6-1	CASSSAGGVADTQYF
NA	TRBV5-1	CASSLRGSAEAFF
NA	TRBV9	CASSELTQGIEAFF
TRBD1	TRBV29-1	CSVGDSSYEQYF
TRBD1	TRBV5-4	CASSRDRVINEQFF
TRBD2	TRBV18	CASSPPFSGGHNEQFF
NA	TRBV27	CASSLSAGGLPYGYTF
TRBD2	TRBV6-6	CATTAGELSTDTQYF
NA	TRBV5-1	CASSEGVYTDTQYF
NA	TRBV6-1	CASSFKGEAGELFF
NA	TRBV19	CASNRDVGTGELFF
TRBD2	TRBV6-5	CASRQAGVGYEQFF
TRBD1	TRBV7-9	CASSLGTVFDQPQHF
TRBD2	TRBV7-2	CASSLRTSGHPYNEQFF
TRBD2	TRBV4-2	CASSQGTSGANEQFF
NA	TRBV5-1	CASSPGLRSDYGYTF
TRBD1	TRBV2	CASSDRGRNGYTF
TRBD2	TRBV4-2	CASSQASGGAQETQYF
NA	TRBV25-1	CASSSTFITEAFF
TRBD2	TRBV7-3	CASSNQGGSRYEQFF
NA	TRBV7-2	CASTQLGGRDGYTF
TRBD2	TRBV6-6	CASRGGLAADEQFF
NA	TRBV27	CASSLGASYEQYF
TRBD2	TRBV5-4	CASSLVAGGPVDTQYF
TRBD2	TRBV4-1	CASTHEMRGGSSYNEQFF
NA	TRBV7-6	CAPQTGETYEQYF
NA	TRBV5-4	CASSLRGNYNSPLHF
TRBD2	TRBV5-1	CASRTGLGGYNEQFF
TRBD2	TRBV9	CASKGGVGANVLTF
NA	TRBV19	CASSSRGETAEAFF
NA	TRBV6-5	CASSKQGPPSYEQYF
TRBD1	TRBV12-5	CASGTGQGASPLHF
TRBD2	TRBV6-5	CASSLIAGGSYEQYF
NA	TRBV5-1	CASRAGLGNYGYTF
NA	TRBV18	CASSLGGTSAHEQYF
TRBD2	TRBV13	CASSLSGNTDTQYF